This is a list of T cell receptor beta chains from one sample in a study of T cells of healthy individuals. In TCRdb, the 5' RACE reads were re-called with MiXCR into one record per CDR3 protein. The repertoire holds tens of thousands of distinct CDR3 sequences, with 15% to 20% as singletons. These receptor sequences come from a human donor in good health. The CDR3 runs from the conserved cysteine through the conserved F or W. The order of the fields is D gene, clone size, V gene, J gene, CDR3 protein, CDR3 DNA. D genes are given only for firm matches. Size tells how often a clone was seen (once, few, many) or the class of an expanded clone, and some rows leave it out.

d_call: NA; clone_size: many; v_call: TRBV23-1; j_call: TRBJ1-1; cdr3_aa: CAVCGGSEAFF; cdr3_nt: TGCGCCGTCTGTGGCGGATCGGAAGCTTTCTTT
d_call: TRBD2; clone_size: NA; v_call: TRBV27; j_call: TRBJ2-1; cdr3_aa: CASSFPGLADSYNEQFF; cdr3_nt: TGTGCCAGCAGTTTCCCCGGACTAGCGGACTCCTACAATGAGCAGTTCTTC
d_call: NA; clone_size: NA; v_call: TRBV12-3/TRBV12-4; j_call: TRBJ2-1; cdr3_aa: CASTLSGRSEQFF; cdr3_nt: TGTGCCAGCACCCTGTCTGGCCGGAGTGAGCAGTTCTTC
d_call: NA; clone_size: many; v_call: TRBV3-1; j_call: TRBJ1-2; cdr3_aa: CASSQGLYGYTF; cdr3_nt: TGTGCCAGCAGCCAAGGGCTCTATGGCTACACCTTC
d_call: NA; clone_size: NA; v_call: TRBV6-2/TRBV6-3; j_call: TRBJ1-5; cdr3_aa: CASSYSSRGGSQPQHF; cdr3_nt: TGTGCCAGCAGTTACTCATCCAGGGGTGGTAGTCAGCCCCAGCATTTT
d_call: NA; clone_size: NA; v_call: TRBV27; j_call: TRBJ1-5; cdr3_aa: CASSSDSRSGNQPQHF; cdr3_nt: TGTGCCAGCAGTTCGGACAGTCGTTCTGGCAATCAGCCCCAGCATTTT
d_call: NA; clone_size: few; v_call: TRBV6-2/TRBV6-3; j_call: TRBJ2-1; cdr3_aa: CASSYLGGGEQFF; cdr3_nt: TGTGCCAGCAGTTACCTAGGTGGAGGGGAGCAGTTCTTC
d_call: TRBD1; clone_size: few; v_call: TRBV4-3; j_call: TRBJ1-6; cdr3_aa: CASSRTGNNSPLHF; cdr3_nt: TGCGCCAGCAGCCGGACAGGAAATAATTCACCCCTCCACTTT
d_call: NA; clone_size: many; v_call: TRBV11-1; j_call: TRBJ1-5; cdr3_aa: CAGSLSGGNQPQHF; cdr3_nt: TGTGCCGGCAGCTTATCAGGGGGCAATCAGCCCCAGCATTTT
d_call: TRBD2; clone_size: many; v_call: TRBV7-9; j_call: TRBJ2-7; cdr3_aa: CASSHPGGSYEQYF; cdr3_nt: TGTGCCAGCAGCCACCCGGGGGGCTCCTACGAGCAGTACTTC
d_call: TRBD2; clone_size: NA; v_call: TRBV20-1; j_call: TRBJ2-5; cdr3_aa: CSAEIAGGLQETQYF; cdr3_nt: TGCAGTGCTGAGATAGCGGGGGGACTCCAAGAGACCCAGTACTTC
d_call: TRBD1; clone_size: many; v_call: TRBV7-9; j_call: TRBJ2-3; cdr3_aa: CASSSGPGGDTQYF; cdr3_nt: TGTGCCAGCAGCTCGGGACCAGGGGGAGATACGCAGTATTTT
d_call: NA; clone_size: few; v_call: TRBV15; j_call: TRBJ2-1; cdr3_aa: CATRGGNEQFF; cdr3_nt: TGTGCCACCCGAGGCGGGAATGAGCAGTTCTTC
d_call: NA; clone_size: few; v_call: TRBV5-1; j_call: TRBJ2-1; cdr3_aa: CASSLNGGHEQFF; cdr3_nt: TGCGCCAGCAGCTTGAACGGAGGGCATGAGCAGTTCTTC
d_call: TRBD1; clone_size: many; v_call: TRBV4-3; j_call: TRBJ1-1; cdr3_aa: CASSQGTTGSLEAFF; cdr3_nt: TGCGCCAGCAGCCAAGGTACGACAGGGAGTCTTGAAGCTTTCTTT
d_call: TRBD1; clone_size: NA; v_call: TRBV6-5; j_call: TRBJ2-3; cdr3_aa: CAIGTGGGETDTQYF; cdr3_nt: TGTGCCATAGGAACAGGGGGCGGAGAGACAGATACGCAGTATTTT
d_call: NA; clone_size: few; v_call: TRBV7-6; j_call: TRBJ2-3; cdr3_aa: CASSLESTARRTDTQYF; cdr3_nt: TGTGCCAGCAGCTTAGAGTCGACAGCTAGGCGCACAGATACGCAGTATTTT
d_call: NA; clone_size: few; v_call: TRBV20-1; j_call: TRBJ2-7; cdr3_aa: CSARDDRKAYEQYF; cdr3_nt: TGCAGTGCTAGGGATGACAGGAAGGCCTACGAGCAGTACTTC
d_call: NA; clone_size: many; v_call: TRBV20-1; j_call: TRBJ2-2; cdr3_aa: CSARLRGSGTGELFF; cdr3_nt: TGCAGTGCTAGATTAAGAGGGAGCGGGACCGGGGAGCTGTTTTTT
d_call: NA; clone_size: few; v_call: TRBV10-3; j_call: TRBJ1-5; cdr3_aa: CAISASLAPDQIDQPQHF; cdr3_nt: TGTGCCATCAGTGCCTCCTTGGCCCCTGACCAGATTGATCAGCCCCAGCATTTT
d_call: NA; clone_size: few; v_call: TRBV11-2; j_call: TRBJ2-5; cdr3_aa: CASSLAGLIQETQYF; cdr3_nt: TGTGCCAGCAGCTTAGCAGGACTGATCCAAGAGACCCAGTACTTC
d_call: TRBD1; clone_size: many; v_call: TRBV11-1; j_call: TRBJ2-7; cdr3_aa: CASRTGGSYEQYF; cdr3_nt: TGTGCCAGTAGGACAGGGGGTTCCTACGAGCAGTACTTC
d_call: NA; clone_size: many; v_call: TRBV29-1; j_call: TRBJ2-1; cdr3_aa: CSVQQGYNEQFF; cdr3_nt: TGCAGCGTTCAACAGGGCTACAATGAGCAGTTCTTC